Listed below are T cell receptor beta chains from one sample, sequenced in a study of shared clonotypes between healthy human individuals. Libraries were prepared by immunoSEQ multiplex PCR; TCRdb keeps only in-frame clonotypes and omits some of them. Of 2 million to 2.5 million clones listed, 90% to 96% were seen once; the top ten hold roughly 0.13%. The sequencing sample was made of naive CD4+ T cells sorted from blood. The receptors shown here come from a man between 18 and 35 years old in good health. Both conserved end residues are part of each CDR3. Fields, in order: clone size, CDR3 length, D gene, V gene, J gene, CDR3 protein, CDR3 DNA. A D gene is named only where the DNA matches it firmly. Part of the rows lack a size; the others show once, few, many or a class for expanded clones.

.	14	.	TRBV19	TRBJ1-5	CASADRPSNQPQHF	TGTGCCAGTGCTGACAGGCCTAGCAATCAGCCCCAGCATTTT
.	15	.	TRBV18	TRBJ1-1	CASSPPRGGNTEAFF	TGTGCCAGCTCACCACCGAGGGGTGGGAACACTGAAGCTTTCTTT
once	16	.	TRBV5-1	TRBJ2-2	CASSLQGAVSLGELFF	TGCGCCAGCAGCTTACAGGGAGCGGTCTCGCTGGGGGAGCTGTTTTTT
.	15	.	TRBV18	TRBJ2-7	CASSPQGRGLYEQYF	TGTGCCAGCTCACCCCAAGGCAGGGGCCTTTACGAGCAGTACTTC
.	16	TRBD1	TRBV18	TRBJ1-5	CASSPGQGGLTQPQHF	TGTGCCAGCTCACCTGGACAGGGAGGTCTCACTCAGCCCCAGCATTTT
.	15	.	TRBV9	TRBJ2-1	CASSVVGGPYNEQFF	TGTGCCAGCAGCGTAGTTGGGGGCCCCTACAATGAGCAGTTCTTC
.	14	.	TRBV9	TRBJ1-2	CASSVDPDNYDYTF	TGTGCCAGCAGCGTAGATCCAGATAACTATGACTACACCTTC
.	16	TRBD1	TRBV10-3	TRBJ1-1	CAISPTGLQMNTEAFF	TGTGCCATCAGTCCGACAGGGTTGCAGATGAACACTGAAGCTTTCTTT
.	15	TRBD1	TRBV6-5	TRBJ1-1	CASSANRGPGTEAFF	TGTGCCAGCAGCGCCAACAGGGGGCCAGGGACTGAAGCTTTCTTT
.	14	.	TRBV7-9	TRBJ2-1	CASSSPRDSYEQFF	TGTGCCAGCAGCTCACCGCGGGACAGCTATGAGCAGTTCTTC
.	11	.	TRBV20-1	TRBJ1-2	CSARENLGYTF	TGCAGTGCTAGAGAAAACCTAGGCTACACCTTC